The T cell receptor beta chain described here comes from a study of CD8+CD57+ T cells in acquired aplastic anemia. Turning to the study itself: DNA per sorted CD4+ or CD8+ sample ranged about 0.18 to 30 ug, averaging about 2.9 ug.

Study outcomes and limitations: Controls did not differ significantly from patients in CD8+ Simpson's diversity. Between patients and controls, over 25 CD8+ CDR3 sequences were found in common.

TCR beta VDJ and CDR3 profiling used genomic DNA as template. TCRdb re-analysed the reads in MiXCR, keeping a single row per CDR3 protein. The sample has about 190,000 distinct CDR3 sequences, around 65% seen once. Note on this clonotype: What it binds is unknown.

Germline V lookup: CDR1 SQVTM, CDR2 ANQGSEA. The CDR3 has 13 residues. What was sequenced was sorted CD4+, CD8+, or CD8+CD57+ T cells (not recorded which) from PBMCs. The chain employs TRBV29-1 and TRBJ2-1; 11 bases align to TRBD1. This TCR was sampled from a human donor with severe aplastic anemia or a healthy control (not recorded which). The CDR3 is CSGDRGVRGEQFF. For the CDR3, the DNA is TGCAGTGGGGACAGGGGGGTGAGGGGGGAGCAGTTCTTC.